The source of this TCR beta chain is a study of control samples from healthy donors and cancer patients. TCRdb's copy holds only in-frame clones and misses some; the assay was immunoSEQ multiplex PCR. The data hold approximately 81,000 clones, with around 94% observed a single time. CDR3 length: 15 residues. The germline gives CDR1 SGHRS, CDR2 YFSETQ. The V end lost 4 bases, the J end lost 0 bases, and 11 bases lay between the germline ends. This clone was seen just once. The receptor was derived from a woman under 30 in good health. The chain combines TRBV5-1 with TRBJ1-3; a possible D gene is TRBD1 (5 bases). What was sequenced was blood. CDR3 bases: TGCGCCAGCAGCAAGACAGCAACCTCTGGAAACACCATATATTTT. This codes for CASSKTATSGNTIYF.